This TCR beta chain was profiled in a study of T cells in Graves' hyperthyroidism and ophthalmopathy. In the study overall: Peripheral blood was collected at initial diagnosis, before any treatment.

This clonotype was detected only a few times. Amplification of TCR beta CDR3 regions used RNA as the template. The HTBI set primed first-round TCR CDR3 RT-PCR. TCRdb ran MiXCR on the multiplex PCR reads and lists one entry per CDR3 protein. This sample has a few hundred thousand distinct CDR3 sequences, with roughly 14% found just once. Newly diagnosed patients aged 18 to 65 had hyperthyroidism of under 2 months' duration. The CDR3 contains 22 residues. CDR1 and CDR2 (germline): MGHDK, SYGVNS. Trimming pared 4 bases from V and 2 bases from J, leaving 32 bases between. Material: blood. The chain links TRBV25-1 to TRBJ2-2; D not certain. This receptor was obtained from a woman aged 18 to 35 with Graves' hyperthyroidism that later progressed to Graves' ophthalmopathy. The CDR3: CASSGILDFRVSYNTNTGELFF. The CDR3 nucleotides read TGTGCCAGCAGTGGAATCTTAGACTTCCGGGTCTCCTATAACACAAACACCGGGGAGCTGTTTTTT.